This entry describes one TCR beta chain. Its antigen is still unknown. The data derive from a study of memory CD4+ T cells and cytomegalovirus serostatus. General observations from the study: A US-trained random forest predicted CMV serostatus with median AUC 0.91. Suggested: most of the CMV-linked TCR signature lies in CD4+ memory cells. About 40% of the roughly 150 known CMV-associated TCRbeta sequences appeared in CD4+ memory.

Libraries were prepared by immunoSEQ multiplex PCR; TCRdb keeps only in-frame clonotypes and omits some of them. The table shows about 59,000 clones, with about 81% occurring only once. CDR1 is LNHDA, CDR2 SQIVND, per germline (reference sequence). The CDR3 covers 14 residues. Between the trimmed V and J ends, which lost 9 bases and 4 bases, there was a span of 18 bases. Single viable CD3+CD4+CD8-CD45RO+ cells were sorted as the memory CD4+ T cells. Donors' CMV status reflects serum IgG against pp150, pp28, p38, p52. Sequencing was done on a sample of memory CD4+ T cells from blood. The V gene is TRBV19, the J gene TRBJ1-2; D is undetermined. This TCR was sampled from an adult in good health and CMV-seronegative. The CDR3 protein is CASNPDRRSYGYTF. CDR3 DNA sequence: TGTGCCAGCAATCCGGACCGCCGTTCCTATGGCTACACCTTC.